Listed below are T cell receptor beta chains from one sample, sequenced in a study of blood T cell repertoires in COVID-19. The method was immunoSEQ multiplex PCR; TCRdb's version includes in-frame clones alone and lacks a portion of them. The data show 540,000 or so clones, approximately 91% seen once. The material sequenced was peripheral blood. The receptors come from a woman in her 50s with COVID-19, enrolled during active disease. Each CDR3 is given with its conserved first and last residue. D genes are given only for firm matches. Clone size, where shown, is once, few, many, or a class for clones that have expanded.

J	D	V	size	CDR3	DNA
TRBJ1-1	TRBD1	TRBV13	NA	CASSPQGVVYTEAFF	TGTGCCAGCAGCCCACAGGGGGTTGTTTACACTGAAGCTTTCTTT
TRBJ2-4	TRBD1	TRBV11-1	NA	CASSFGTGRVSIQYF	TGTGCCAGCAGCTTTGGGACAGGAAGAGTGAGCATTCAGTACTTC
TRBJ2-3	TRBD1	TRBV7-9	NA	CASSYRTGGRDTQYF	TGTGCCAGCAGCTACCGGACAGGGGGTAGGGATACGCAGTATTTT
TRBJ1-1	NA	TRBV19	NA	CASSLRGINTEAFF	TGTGCCAGTAGTTTGAGGGGGATTAACACTGAAGCTTTCTTT
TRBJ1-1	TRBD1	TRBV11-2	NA	CASSPIDRGRPEAFF	TGTGCCAGCAGTCCGATCGACAGGGGTAGACCTGAAGCTTTCTTT
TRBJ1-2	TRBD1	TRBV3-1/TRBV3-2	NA	CASSQGTGGGYGYTF	TGTGCCAGCAGCCAAGGGACAGGGGGCGGCTATGGCTACACCTTC
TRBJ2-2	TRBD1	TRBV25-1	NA	CASSGRTGVVTGELFF	TGTGCCAGCAGTGGCAGGACAGGAGTGGTCACCGGGGAGCTGTTTTTT
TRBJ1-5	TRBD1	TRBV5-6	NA	CASSSLGDRGRQPQHF	TGTGCCAGCAGCTCCCTAGGGGACAGGGGGCGACAGCCCCAGCATTTT
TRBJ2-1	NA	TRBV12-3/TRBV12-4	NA	CASSLRWGDEQFF	TGTGCCAGCAGTCTGCGTTGGGGGGATGAGCAGTTCTTC
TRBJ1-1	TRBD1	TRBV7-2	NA	CAIKQGLLNTEAFF	TGTGCCATCAAACAGGGGTTGTTGAACACTGAAGCTTTCTTT
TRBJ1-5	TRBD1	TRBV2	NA	CASSYTGGTGQPQHF	TGTGCCAGCAGTTATACAGGGGGCACGGGTCAGCCCCAGCATTTT
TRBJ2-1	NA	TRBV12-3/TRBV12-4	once	CASSLRRGEQFF	TGTGCCAGCAGTCTCCGGAGGGGTGAGCAGTTCTTC
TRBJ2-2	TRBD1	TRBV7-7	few	CASSLDQGAHTGELFF	TGTGCCAGCAGCTTAGATCAGGGGGCACACACCGGGGAGCTGTTTTTT
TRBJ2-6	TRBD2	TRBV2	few	CASQARGESGANVLTF	TGTGCCAGCCAGGCGCGGGGGGAGTCTGGGGCCAACGTCCTGACTTTC
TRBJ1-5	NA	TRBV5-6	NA	CASSLAGGSNQPQHF	TGTGCCAGCAGCTTGGCGGGGGGAAGCAATCAGCCCCAGCATTTT
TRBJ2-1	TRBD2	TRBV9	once	CASSVGPSGGAYEQFF	TGTGCCAGCAGCGTAGGGCCTAGCGGGGGGGCATATGAGCAGTTCTTC
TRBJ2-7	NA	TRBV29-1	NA	CSVESLEGTGYEQYF	TGCAGCGTTGAATCGTTGGAAGGGACTGGATACGAGCAGTACTTC
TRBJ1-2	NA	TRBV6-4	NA	CASSALGGYGYTF	TGTGCCAGCAGTGCCCTCGGGGGATATGGCTACACCTTC
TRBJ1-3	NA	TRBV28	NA	CASSLPGVYGNTIYF	TGTGCCAGCAGCCTCCCAGGGGTATATGGAAACACCATATATTTT
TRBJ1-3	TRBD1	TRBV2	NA	CASGQDRVRTIYF	TGTGCCAGCGGGCAGGACAGGGTCCGAACCATATATTTT
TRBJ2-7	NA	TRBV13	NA	CASSARDTSYEQYF	TGTGCCAGCAGCGCCCGGGACACCTCCTACGAGCAGTACTTC
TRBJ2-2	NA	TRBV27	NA	CASGRGGTGELFF	TGTGCCAGCGGAAGGGGTGGAACCGGGGAGCTGTTTTTT
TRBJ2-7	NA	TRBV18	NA	CASARTGPEAISHEQYF	TGTGCCAGCGCCCGGACGGGCCCGGAGGCTATTTCCCACGAGCAGTACTTC
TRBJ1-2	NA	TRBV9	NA	CASSVAGNYGYTF	TGTGCCAGCAGCGTGGCAGGGAACTATGGCTACACCTTC
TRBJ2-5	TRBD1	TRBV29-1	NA	CSVAGTGSSGTQYF	TGCAGCGTTGCCGGGACAGGGAGCTCAGGGACCCAGTACTTC
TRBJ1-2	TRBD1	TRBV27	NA	CASSFAGQGVYGYTF	TGTGCCAGCAGTTTTGCAGGACAGGGGGTATATGGCTACACCTTC
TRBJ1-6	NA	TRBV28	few	CASRKLVSPLHF	TGTGCCAGCAGGAAGTTAGTGTCACCCCTCCACTTT
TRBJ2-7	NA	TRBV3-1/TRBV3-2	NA	CASSPSGPSYEQYF	TGTGCCAGCAGCCCGAGCGGACCCTCCTACGAGCAGTACTTC
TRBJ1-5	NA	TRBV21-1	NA	CASSNPRSSNQPQHF	TGTGCCAGCAGCAACCCACGGTCAAGCAATCAGCCCCAGCATTTT
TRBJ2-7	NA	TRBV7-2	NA	CASSPGTTTSYEQYF	TGTGCCAGCAGCCCTGGGACAACGACTTCCTACGAGCAGTACTTC
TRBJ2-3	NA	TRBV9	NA	CASSPRSVAQDTQYF	TGTGCCAGCAGCCCCCGATCGGTCGCACAGGATACGCAGTATTTT
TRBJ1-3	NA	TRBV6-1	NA	CASSEAEGTIYF	TGTGCCAGCAGTGAAGCAGAGGGAACCATATATTTT
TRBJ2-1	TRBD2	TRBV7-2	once	CASSLSGGGYNEQFF	TGTGCCAGCAGCTTAAGTGGCGGGGGCTACAATGAGCAGTTCTTC
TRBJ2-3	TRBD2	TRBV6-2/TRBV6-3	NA	CASSSSWGRGTDTQYF	TGTGCCAGCAGTTCCTCTTGGGGGAGGGGCACAGATACGCAGTATTTT
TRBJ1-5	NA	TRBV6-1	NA	CASSEVKGGYQPQHF	TGTGCCAGCAGTGAAGTGAAGGGAGGGTATCAGCCCCAGCATTTT
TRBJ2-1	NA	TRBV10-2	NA	CASSDPLGSTYNEQFF	TGCGCCAGCAGTGACCCACTAGGGTCAACCTACAATGAGCAGTTCTTC
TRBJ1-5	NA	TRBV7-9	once	CASSLVAEGQPQHF	TGTGCCAGCAGCCTCGTGGCAGAGGGACAGCCCCAGCATTTT
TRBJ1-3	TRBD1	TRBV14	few	CASSLTRDRVEYTIYF	TGTGCCAGCAGCCTTACTCGAGACAGGGTAGAATACACCATATATTTT
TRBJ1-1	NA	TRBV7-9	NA	CASSSPFGGLMTEAFF	TGTGCCAGCAGCTCCCCCTTTGGAGGGTTGATGACTGAAGCTTTCTTT
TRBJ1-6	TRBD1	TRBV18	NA	CASSPNFPGQYNSPLHF	TGTGCCAGCTCACCAAACTTCCCGGGACAGTATAATTCACCCCTCCACTTT
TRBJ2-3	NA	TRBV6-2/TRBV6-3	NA	CASSYSDTQYF	TGTGCCAGCAGTTACAGCGATACGCAGTATTTT
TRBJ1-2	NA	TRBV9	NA	CASSESLRQEIYGYTF	TGTGCCAGCAGCGAGAGCCTCAGACAGGAAATTTATGGCTACACCTTC
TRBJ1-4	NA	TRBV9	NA	CASTPGTATNEKLFF	TGTGCCAGCACCCCAGGTACAGCAACTAATGAAAAACTGTTTTTT
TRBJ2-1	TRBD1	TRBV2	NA	CASSLGTVNEQFF	TGTGCCAGCAGCCTAGGGACAGTAAATGAGCAGTTCTTC
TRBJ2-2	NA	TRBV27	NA	CASSLGQLVGELFF	TGTGCCAGCAGTTTGGGGCAACTTGTCGGGGAGCTGTTTTTT
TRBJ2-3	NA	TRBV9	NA	CASSVEAGLDTQYF	TGTGCCAGCAGCGTAGAGGCAGGGTTGGATACGCAGTATTTT
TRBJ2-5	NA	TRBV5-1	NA	CASSLGGPSGGTQYF	TGCGCCAGCAGCTTGGGAGGGCCCTCCGGGGGGACCCAGTACTTC
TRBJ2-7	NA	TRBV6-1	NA	CASSEASGGTPYEQYF	TGTGCCAGCAGTGAAGCCAGTGGGGGCACCCCCTACGAGCAGTACTTC
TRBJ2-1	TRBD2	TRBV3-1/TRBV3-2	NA	CASSQDFRGDHYYNEQFF	TGTGCCAGCAGCCAAGATTTCCGGGGGGACCACTACTACAATGAGCAGTTCTTC
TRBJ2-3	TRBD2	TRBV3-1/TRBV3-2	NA	CASSQASAGGLITDTQYF	TGTGCCAGCAGCCAAGCTTCGGCGGGGGGCCTTATCACAGATACGCAGTATTTT
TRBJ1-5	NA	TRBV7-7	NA	CASSLERGEGQPQHF	TGTGCCAGCAGCTTGGAGCGGGGAGAGGGACAGCCCCAGCATTTT
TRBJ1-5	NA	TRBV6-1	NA	CASSEGGRQPQHF	TGTGCCAGCAGTGAAGGAGGGCGACAGCCCCAGCATTTT
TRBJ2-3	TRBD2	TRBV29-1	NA	CSVGLAGGTDTQYF	TGCAGCGTGGGACTAGCGGGGGGCACAGATACGCAGTATTTT
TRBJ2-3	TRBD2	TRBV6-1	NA	CASSASTSGGLRSTDTQYF	TGTGCCAGCAGTGCCTCGACTAGCGGGGGGTTACGCAGCACAGATACGCAGTATTTT
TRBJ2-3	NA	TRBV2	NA	CASSENRVGTDTQYF	TGTGCCAGCAGTGAAAACAGGGTCGGCACAGATACGCAGTATTTT
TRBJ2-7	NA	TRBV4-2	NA	CASSQSATSSYEQYF	TGTGCCAGCAGCCAATCCGCGACTAGCTCCTACGAGCAGTACTTC
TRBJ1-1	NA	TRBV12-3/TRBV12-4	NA	CASSLGRRERAFF	TGTGCCAGCAGTTTGGGGCGCCGAGAAAGAGCTTTCTTT
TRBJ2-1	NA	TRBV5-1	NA	CASSGGQFGFNEQFF	TGCGCCAGCAGCGGAGGACAGTTTGGGTTTAATGAGCAGTTCTTC